Below are 22 T cell receptor beta chains sequenced from a single sample in a study of technical replicates of blood from a few donors. Generated by immunoSEQ multiplex PCR, the TCRdb table keeps only in-frame clones and is missing some. Here the sample spans 95,000 to 100,000 clones, 95% to 96% being singletons. Sequences were obtained from T cells isolated from PBMCs. The receptors were gathered from a human donor in good health.

The chain recombines TRBV19 with TRBJ1-1; the D is unclear. CDR1 is LNHDA, CDR2 SQIVND, per germline (reference sequence). This CDR3 spans 14 amino acids. V was clipped by 5 bases and J by 1 base, with 11 bases between them. The CDR3 is CASSPYLGNTEAFF. The DNA of the CDR3 is TGTGCCAGTAGTCCATACCTCGGGAACACTGAAGCTTTCTTT. The entire variable domain, with the rest obtained from reference TRBV19 and TRBJ1-1, is as follows: DGGITQSPKYLFRKEGQNVTLSCEQNLNHDAMYWYRQDPGQGLRLIYYSQIVNDFQKGDIAEGYSVSREKKESFPLTVTSAQKNPTAFYLCASSPYLGNTEAFFGQGTRLTVV.

The V gene is TRBV15, the J gene TRBJ2-5, with TRBD2 as a possible D gene (6 bases). Trimming took off 5 bases at V and 0 bases at J, with 16 bases between the two ends. Germline V gene data show CDR1 as LNHNV and CDR2 as YYDKDF (reference sequence). The CDR3 spans 16 residues. CDR3 DNA: TGTGCCACCAGCGAAGGGTTCCGGGGGAACCAAGAGACCCAGTACTTC. Translation: CATSEGFRGNQETQYF.

This clone was observed a single time. This chain links TRBV5-1 with TRBJ1-1, with D unresolved. This CDR3 has 13 amino acids. Germline assignment: CDR1 SGHRS and CDR2 YFSETQ. The germline V and J ends were trimmed by 5 bases and 4 bases, with 12 bases remaining between them. The chain's CDR3 is CASRPRSCTEAFF. In DNA, the CDR3 is TGCGCCAGCAGACCCAGGTCCTGCACTGAAGCTTTCTTT.

The chain links TRBV7-9 to TRBJ2-7, with D possibly TRBD2 on 5 matching bases. Trimming took off 1 base at V and 6 bases at J, with 22 bases between the two ends. CDR3 length: 17 amino acids. CDR1 is SEHNR, CDR2 FQNEAQ, per germline (reference sequence). CDR3 protein: CASSLDSRVHLGSEQYF. The CDR3 DNA is TGTGCCAGCAGCTTAGATAGTCGCGTACACCTGGGGAGCGAGCAGTACTTC.

The genes are TRBV28 and TRBJ2-7, with 10 bases matching TRBD2. This CDR3 is built from 14 residues. Losses at the gene ends were 2 bases for V and 3 bases for J; bases not matched to a gene: 1. From germline, CDR1 is MDHEN and CDR2 SYDVKM. The CDR3 loop reads CASSLASGSYEQYF. The CDR3 region has the DNA TGTGCCAGCAGTTTAGCTAGCGGGAGCTACGAGCAGTACTTC.

This chain joins TRBV27 and TRBJ1-2; 7 bases align to TRBD1. This CDR3 is built from 13 residues. J lost 6 bases, V lost 1 base, and 2 bases had no gene match. Per the germline V gene, CDR1 is MNHEY and CDR2 is SMNVEV (reference sequence). This CDR3 reads CASSLFQGDGYTF. Written as DNA, the CDR3 is TGTGCCAGCAGTTTATTTCAGGGGGATGGCTACACCTTC.

V gene TRBV7-8 combines with J gene TRBJ1-5; 9 bases align to TRBD1. The CDR3 length is 18 residues. V dropped 7 bases and J dropped 3; count of bases not matched to a gene: 16. Germline lookup yields CDR1 SGHVS and CDR2 FQNEAQ. CDR3 in DNA: TGTGCCAGCAAACGAAACAGGGGGCCATTAAAACCCAATCAGCCCCAGCATTTT. Translated, it gives CASKRNRGPLKPNQPQHF.

The chain couples TRBV30 to TRBJ1-3; 7 bases match TRBD1. This CDR3 comprises 14 residues. Germline-derived CDR1 and CDR2 are GTSNPN and SVGIG (reference sequence). V lost 4 bases and J lost 8; bases outside the gene matches: 11. CDR3 loop: CAWTPWQGVDTIYF. The CDR3 coding sequence is TGTGCCTGGACCCCTTGGCAGGGGGTGGACACCATATATTTT.

The chain carries TRBV7-9 and TRBJ2-7; 8 positions agree with TRBD2. CDR3 length equals 14 residues. V lost 5 bases and J lost 6; bases outside the gene matches: 9. The germline gives CDR1 SEHNR, CDR2 FQNEAQ (reference sequence). Written as DNA, the CDR3 is TGTGCCAGCAGCCCAGCGGGGGACTCTCGCGAGCAGTACTTC. It encodes CASSPAGDSREQYF.

The CDR3, as DNA: TGTGCCAGCAGTTCTCCCACAACAGGGGGGTACGAGCAGTACTTC. Protein sequence: CASSSPTTGGYEQYF. The gene calls are TRBV28 and TRBJ2-7; the match to TRBD1 covers 8 bases. The junction had 9 bases not matched to a gene; V was cut back by 4 bases and J by 4 bases. The CDR3 extends over 15 amino acids. CDR1 is MDHEN and CDR2 is SYDVKM in the germline V gene.

V is TRBV4-2 and J is TRBJ2-6, with 8 bases fitting TRBD2. Per the germline V gene, CDR1 is LGHNA and CDR2 is YNFKEQ. The V segment lost 1 base and the J segment 3 bases; nucleotides outside the gene matches: 5. This CDR3 is 17 amino acids long. The CDR3 DNA reads as TGTGCCAGCAGCCAAGCAAGCGGGAGAAGTGGGGCCAACGTCCTGACTTTC. It encodes CASSQASGRSGANVLTF.

The CDR3 nucleotides are TGTGCCAGCAGTTCCGGACTAGCGGGGGCCATTAGCACAGATACGCAGTATTTT. Encoded protein: CASSSGLAGAISTDTQYF. The chain joins TRBV28 to TRBJ2-3; 13 bases are shared with TRBD2. Looked up from germline, CDR1 is MDHEN and CDR2 is SYDVKM. The V gene end was trimmed by 4 bases and the J gene end by 0 bases; junction bases not matched to a gene: 7. This CDR3 has 18 amino acids.

The gene calls are TRBV9 and TRBJ1-2, with TRBD1 matching over 7 bases. The germline CDR1 and CDR2 sequences are SGDLS and YYNGEE. The V and J ends lost 3 bases and 3 bases, in that order; junction bases with no gene match: 11. The CDR3 totals 16 residues. CDR3 nucleotide sequence: TGTGCCAGCAGCGACCGACAGGGATCCTCGTACTATGGCTACACCTTC. Translated: CASSDRQGSSYYGYTF.

The genes are TRBV28 and TRBJ2-2; D is undetermined. The CDR3 runs to 15 residues. V was clipped by 3 bases and J by 4 bases, with 12 bases between them. Germline values: CDR1 MDHEN, CDR2 SYDVKM. CDR3 sequence (DNA): TGTGCCAGCAGTTTGGTGGGCAGTACCACCGGGGAGCTGTTTTTT. Its protein is CASSLVGSTTGELFF.

V usage is TRBV5-6 and J usage is TRBJ1-3; TRBD1 might be the D (5 bases). The germline CDR1 and CDR2 sequences are SGHDT and YYEEEE. This CDR3 spans 15 amino acids. The V end was cut by 3 bases, the J end by 3 bases, with 13 bases between. CDR3 in amino acids: CASSSLEGLGNTIYF. The CDR3 DNA reads TGTGCCAGCAGCTCATTGGAGGGACTTGGAAACACCATATATTTT. Full variable domain (remainder filled in from reference TRBV5-6 and TRBJ1-3): DAGVTQSPTHLIKTRGQQVTLRCSPKSGHDTVSWYQQALGQGPQFIFQYYEEEERQRGNFPDRFSGHQFPNYSSELNVNALLLGDSALYLCASSSLEGLGNTIYFGEGSWLTVV.

The chain carries TRBV29-1 and TRBJ2-7; tentative D call: TRBD1 (6 bases). With 3 bases removed from V and 0 bases from J, the gap between germline ends came to 12 bases. Germline V CDR1 and CDR2: SQVTM, ANQGSEA. The CDR3 totals 14 residues. CDR3 loop: CSVEGSDSSYEQYF. In DNA form, the CDR3 reads TGCAGCGTTGAGGGCTCGGACAGCTCCTACGAGCAGTACTTC.

The rearrangement uses TRBV27 and TRBJ2-5; 9 positions agree with TRBD2. Germline CDR1 and CDR2: MNHEY and SMNVEV (reference sequence). V was pared by 8 bases and J by 5 bases, with 9 bases of the junction left unmatched. The CDR3 has 14 residues. The CDR3 loop reads CASGRRAGGETQYF. The CDR3 DNA sequence: TGTGCCAGCGGGCGCCGGGCGGGGGGGGAGACCCAGTACTTC.

This chain uses TRBV2 with TRBJ2-7, with TRBD2 as a possible D gene (5 bases). The length of the CDR3 is 13 residues. Germline lookup yields CDR1 SNHLY and CDR2 FYNNEI. Deletions cut 7 bases from V and 1 base from J, with 11 bases between. CDR3 nucleotide sequence: TGTGCCAGCAATGGGAGAGAGTCCTACGAGCAGTACTTC. Protein sequence: CASNGRESYEQYF.

The chain carries TRBV7-9 and TRBJ1-2; TRBD1 is a possible D gene (6 bases). The V end lost 5 bases, the J end lost 8 bases, and 15 bases lay between the germline ends. Germline V gives CDR1 SEHNR, CDR2 FQNEAQ (reference sequence). The CDR3 consists of 13 residues. CDR3 protein: CASSPGSQGGYTF. In nucleotides, the CDR3 is TGTGCCAGCAGCCCCGGATCACAGGGCGGCTACACCTTC.

This sequence joins TRBV18 and TRBJ2-3, with D perhaps TRBD2 (5 bases). The CDR3 loop spans 16 amino acids. V shed 2 bases and J shed 2 bases, with 14 bases lying between them. Germline V gene sequence: CDR1 KGHSH, CDR2 LQKENI. The CDR3 loop reads CASSPAFSGNTDTQYF. DNA of the CDR3: TGTGCCAGCTCACCAGCGTTTTCGGGGAACACAGATACGCAGTATTTT.

The genes are TRBV4-1 and TRBJ2-1, with TRBD2 identical over 9 bases. Germline loops: CDR1 MGHRA, CDR2 YSYEKL. The V and J ends lost 0 bases and 2 bases, in that order; junction bases with no gene match: 5. The CDR3 is made up of 17 amino acids. The CDR3 sequence: CASSQDLPSGAYNEQFF. The CDR3 nucleotides are TGCGCCAGCAGCCAAGATCTGCCTAGCGGGGCCTACAATGAGCAGTTCTTC.

This rearrangement joins TRBV12-5 to TRBJ2-7; unclear D gene. V was trimmed by 5 bases and J by 3 bases, leaving 8 bases between them. Germline V lookup: CDR1 LGHNT, CDR2 FRNRAP. The CDR3 contains 12 residues. The CDR3 nucleotides read TGTGCTAGTGGTACAGTATACTACGAGCAGTACTTC. It is translated as CASGTVYYEQYF.